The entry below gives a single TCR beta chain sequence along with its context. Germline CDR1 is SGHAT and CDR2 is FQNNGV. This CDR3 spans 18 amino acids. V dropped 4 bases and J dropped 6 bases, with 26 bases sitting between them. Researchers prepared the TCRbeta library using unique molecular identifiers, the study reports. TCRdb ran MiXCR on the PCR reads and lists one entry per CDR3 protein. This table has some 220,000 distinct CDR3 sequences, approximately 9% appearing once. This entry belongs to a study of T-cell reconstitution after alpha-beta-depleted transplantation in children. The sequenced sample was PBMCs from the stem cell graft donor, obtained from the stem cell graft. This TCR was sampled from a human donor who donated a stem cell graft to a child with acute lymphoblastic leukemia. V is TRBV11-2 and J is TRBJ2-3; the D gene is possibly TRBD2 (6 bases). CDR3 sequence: CASSSPWDSDGRWDTQYF. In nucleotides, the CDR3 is TGTGCCAGCAGCTCGCCATGGGACTCGGACGGACGGTGGGATACGCAGTATTTT.